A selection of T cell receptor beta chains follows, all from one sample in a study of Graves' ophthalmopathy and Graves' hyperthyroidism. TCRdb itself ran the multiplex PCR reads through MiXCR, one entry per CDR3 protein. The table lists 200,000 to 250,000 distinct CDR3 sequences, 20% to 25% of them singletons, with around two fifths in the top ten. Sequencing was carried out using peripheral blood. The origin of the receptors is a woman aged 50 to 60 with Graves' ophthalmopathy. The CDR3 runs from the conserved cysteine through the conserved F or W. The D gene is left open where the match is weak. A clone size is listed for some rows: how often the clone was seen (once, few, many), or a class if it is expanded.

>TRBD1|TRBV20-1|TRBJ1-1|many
TGCAGTGCTAGGGACAGGGGGCTTACTGAAGCTTTCTTT
CSARDRGLTEAFF
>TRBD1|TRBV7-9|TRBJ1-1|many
TGTGCCAGCAGCTCGGTAGGGGGCAGACGGACTGAAGCTTTCTTT
CASSSVGGRRTEAFF
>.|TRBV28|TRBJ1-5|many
TGTGCCAGCAGTTTCCTCGACAGCAGGGTCAGCAATCAGCCCCAGCATTTT
CASSFLDSRVSNQPQHF
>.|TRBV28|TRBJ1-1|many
TGTGCCAGCAGTCCTTTTGGGCAGATGAACACTGAAGCTTTCTTT
CASSPFGQMNTEAFF
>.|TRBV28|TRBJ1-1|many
TGTGCCAGCAGTCCCAGTGGATGGGGGATAGACACTGAAGCTTTCTTT
CASSPSGWGIDTEAFF
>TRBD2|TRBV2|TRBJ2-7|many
TGTGCCAGCAGTGATGTTGGTAGCGGGGGCTTTTCCTACGAGCAGTACTTC
CASSDVGSGGFSYEQYF
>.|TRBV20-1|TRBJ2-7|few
TGCAGTGCTAGCAATCTAGTCTACGAGCAGTACTTC
CSASNLVYEQYF
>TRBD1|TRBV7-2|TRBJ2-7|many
TGTGCCAGCAGCTTACGACAGGGCCCCTACGAGCAGTACTTC
CASSLRQGPYEQYF
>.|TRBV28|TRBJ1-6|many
TGTGCCAGCACCTTCGACCCCCCCAATTCACCCCTCCACTTT
CASTFDPPNSPLHF
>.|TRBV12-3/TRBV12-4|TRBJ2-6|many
TGTGCCAGCAGTCCAGGGGGAGGTGGGGCCAACGTCCTGACTTTC
CASSPGGGGANVLTF
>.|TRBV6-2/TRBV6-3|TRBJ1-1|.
TGTGCCAGCAGTTACCCGTCACCCATAAACTTTGAAGCTTTCTTT
CASSYPSPINFEAFF
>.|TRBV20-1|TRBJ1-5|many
TGCAGTGCTAGTAAAAAGGATCTCTATAGCAATCAGCCCCAGCATTTT
CSASKKDLYSNQPQHF
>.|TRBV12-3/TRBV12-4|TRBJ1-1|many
TGTGCCAGCCAAGTGACAGGCATGAACACTGAAGCTTTCTTT
CASQVTGMNTEAFF
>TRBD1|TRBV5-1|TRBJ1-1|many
TGCGCCAGCAGCTTGGGGACAGGATCGAACACTGAAGCTTTCTTT
CASSLGTGSNTEAFF
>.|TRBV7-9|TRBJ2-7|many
TGTGCCAGCAGCTTAGCACAGGGAGTTACCTACGAGCAGTACTTC
CASSLAQGVTYEQYF
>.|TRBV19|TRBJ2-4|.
TGTGCCAGTAGTAAGAGTATTTCCAAAAACATTCAGTACTTC
CASSKSISKNIQYF
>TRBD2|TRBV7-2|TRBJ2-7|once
TGTGCCAGCAGCTCTTTAGCGGGGGGCGTTTGGGAGCAGTACTTC
CASSSLAGGVWEQYF
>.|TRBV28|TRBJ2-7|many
TGTGCCAGCACCCCAGGGTATAAGCGCGAGCAGTACTTC
CASTPGYKREQYF
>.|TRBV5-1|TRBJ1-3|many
TGCGCCAGCAGCTTGCAGGGGAGCTCTGGAAACACCATATATTTT
CASSLQGSSGNTIYF
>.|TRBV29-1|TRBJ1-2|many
TGCAGCGTTATCAAGGACTATGGCTACACCTTC
CSVIKDYGYTF
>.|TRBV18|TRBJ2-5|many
TGTGCCAGCTCACCACCGAGTCCCATTGGAGCCCAAGAGACCCAGTACTTC
CASSPPSPIGAQETQYF
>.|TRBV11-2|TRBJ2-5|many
TGTGCCAGCAGCCAGACCCGGGAGACCCAGTACTTC
CASSQTRETQYF
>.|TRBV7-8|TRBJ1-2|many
TGTGCCAGCAGCTTTTGGCAAGGAGGAGGAGATGGCTACACCTTC
CASSFWQGGGDGYTF
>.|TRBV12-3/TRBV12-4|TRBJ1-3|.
TGTGCCAGCAGTTTCTTCAGGGATGGAAACACCATATATTTT
CASSFFRDGNTIYF
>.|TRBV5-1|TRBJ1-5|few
TGCGCCAGCAGCTTGGGGGGTGAGGGTCAGCCCCAGCATTTT
CASSLGGEGQPQHF
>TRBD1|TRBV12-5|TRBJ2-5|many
TGTGCTAGTGGTCGGACAGGGCAGCAAGAGACCCAGTACTTC
CASGRTGQQETQYF
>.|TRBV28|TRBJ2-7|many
TGTGCCAGCAGCCCACCCCGGGGCGAGCAGTACTTC
CASSPPRGEQYF